The 20 T cell receptor beta chains in this list originate from one sample, sequenced in a study of cytomegalovirus exposure and HLA in healthy donors. PCR involved 60 Vbeta and 13 Jbeta primers. The method was immunoSEQ multiplex PCR; TCRdb's version includes in-frame clones alone and lacks a portion of them. The sample has some 200,000 clones. Sequenced sample: PBMCs. The receptors stem from a woman aged 18-30 years in good health and CMV-seropositive.

V is TRBV2 and J is TRBJ1-3; D is unresolved. CDR1 and CDR2 (germline): SNHLY, FYNNEI. V was cut by 3 bases and J by 10 bases, with 16 bases left in between. This CDR3 is built from 14 residues. The CDR3: CASSESGRMVTIYF. CDR3 coding DNA: TGTGCCAGCAGTGAGTCAGGCAGGATGGTAACCATATATTTT.

The CDR3 loop is CASTLRPNTGELFF. CDR3 nucleotide sequence: TGTGCCAGCACTCTACGTCCGAACACCGGGGAGCTGTTTTTT. V is TRBV7-3 and J is TRBJ2-2; unclear D gene. The V end lost 7 bases, the J end lost 0 bases, and 9 bases lay between the germline ends. The CDR3 consists of 14 residues. Per the germline V gene, CDR1 is SGHTA and CDR2 is FQGTGA.

J is TRBJ2-7 and V is TRBV29-1, with D possibly matching TRBD1 (5 bases). Germline CDR1 SQVTM, CDR2 ANQGSEA. This CDR3 spans 12 amino acids. V shed 6 bases and J shed 2 bases, with 11 bases lying between them. CDR3 sequence (DNA): TGCAGCGTCCTGACAGCTACCTACGAGCAGTACTTC. Protein sequence: CSVLTATYEQYF.

This chain uses TRBV29-1 with TRBJ1-2; 10 bases agree with TRBD1. The CDR3 spans 15 residues. V lost 4 bases and J lost 4; bases outside the gene matches: 9. The germline V gene encodes CDR1 SQVTM and CDR2 ANQGSEA. The CDR3: CSVVRGTGDVYGYTF. DNA for the CDR3: TGCAGCGTTGTTAGGGGGACAGGGGACGTCTATGGCTACACCTTC.

This sequence joins TRBV13 and TRBJ2-5, with 9 bases identical to TRBD1. The ends lost 0 bases at V and 5 bases at J; junction bases unmatched: 7. CDR1 is PRHDT, CDR2 FYEKMQ, per germline (reference sequence). This CDR3 has 16 amino acids. The CDR3 spells CASSLGTGGGFETQYF. CDR3 DNA: TGTGCCAGCAGCTTAGGCACAGGGGGCGGTTTTGAGACCCAGTACTTC.

The chain has TRBV30 and TRBJ1-5; no clear D gene. The V and J ends lost 2 bases and 2 bases respectively, with 10 bases between them. CDR1 and CDR2 from the germline V gene are GTSNPN and SVGIG (reference sequence). This CDR3 has 14 amino acids. The CDR3 here is CAWSTVLGNQPQHF. Written as DNA, the CDR3 is TGTGCCTGGAGTACTGTTTTGGGCAATCAGCCCCAGCATTTT.

V and J are TRBV18 and TRBJ2-7; 8 bases fit TRBD1. CDR1 and CDR2 (germline): KGHSH, LQKENI. Trimming at V came to 4 bases and at J to 8 bases, leaving 4 bases not matched to a gene. CDR3 length equals 12 residues. CDR3 in DNA: TGTGCCAGCTCACGCGGGACAGGCAAGCAGTACTTC. This sequence encodes CASSRGTGKQYF.

The rearrangement joins TRBV6-5 to TRBJ2-3; 8 nucleotides agree with TRBD2. This CDR3 has 14 amino acids. The trim removed 10 bases at V and 2 bases at J, leaving 8 bases unmatched. From germline, CDR1 is MNHEY and CDR2 SVGAGI. The CDR3 loop is CATRRGGTTDTQYF. CDR3 DNA sequence: TGTGCCACCCGCCGGGGGGGGACCACAGATACGCAGTATTTT.

The chain couples TRBV6-6 to TRBJ1-5, with a weak D call TRBD1 (5 bases). The CDR3 has 14 amino acids. V dropped 2 bases and J dropped 6 bases, with 11 bases sitting between them. Germline V gene data show CDR1 as MNHNY and CDR2 as SVGAGI (reference sequence). Here the CDR3 reads CASSYREGSQPQHF. The CDR3 DNA is TGTGCCAGCAGTTACAGGGAGGGGAGTCAGCCCCAGCATTTT.

The genes are TRBV6-5 and TRBJ2-7; 8 bases match TRBD1. Trimming removed 5 bases from V and 6 bases from J; junction bases left unmatched: 12. Looked up from germline, CDR1 is MNHEY and CDR2 is SVGAGI. The CDR3 extends over 15 amino acids. CDR3 amino acids: CASSKIDRGEGEQYF. As DNA, the CDR3 is TGTGCCAGCAGTAAGATCGACAGGGGAGAAGGCGAGCAGTACTTC.

The chain's CDR3 is CASSPAGSGNTIYF. CDR3 sequence (DNA): TGTGCCAGCAGCCCGGCGGGGTCTGGAAACACCATATATTTT. V is TRBV6-5 and J is TRBJ1-3, with D unclear. Germline CDR1 and CDR2: MNHEY and SVGAGI. CDR3 size: 14 residues. V was shortened by 6 bases and J by 1 base, with 10 bases between the two germline ends.

V and J are TRBV6-5 and TRBJ1-1; a possible D gene is TRBD1 (5 bases). The CDR3 runs to 15 residues. The germline V and J ends were trimmed by 6 bases and 2 bases, with 16 bases remaining between them. Germline V gives CDR1 MNHEY, CDR2 SVGAGI. CDR3 sequence (DNA): TGTGCCAGCAGAGTTGCCCCGACAGCTAACACTGAAGCTTTCTTT. This gives the protein CASRVAPTANTEAFF.

V usage is TRBV18 and J usage is TRBJ2-7; the D gene is possibly TRBD2 (6 bases). Trimming took off 3 bases at V and 7 bases at J, with 22 bases between the two ends. Germline lookup yields CDR1 KGHSH and CDR2 LQKENI. CDR3 length equals 16 residues. CDR3 protein: CASSPSLGTAGSEQYF. For the CDR3, the DNA is TGTGCCAGCTCACCCTCCCTCGGGACTGCAGGCTCGGAGCAGTACTTC.

This sequence joins TRBV7-8 and TRBJ2-5; D perhaps matches TRBD1 (6 bases). CDR3 length: 17 amino acids. The germline V and J ends were trimmed by 4 bases and 0 bases, with 18 bases remaining between them. Germline V gene lookup returns CDR1 SGHVS and CDR2 FQNEAQ. The CDR3 DNA reads as TGTGCCAGCAGCTCCTCCCCGGACAGCTCGTACCAAGAGACCCAGTACTTC. This codes for CASSSSPDSSYQETQYF.

The chain couples TRBV7-9 to TRBJ2-7; 11 bases are a match to TRBD2. The CDR3 extends over 16 amino acids. Germline trimming cut 5 bases from V and 5 bases from J; bases unmatched to any gene: 11. Germline loops: CDR1 SEHNR, CDR2 FQNEAQ (reference sequence). The DNA for the CDR3 is TGTGCCAGCAGCCTCTCACCTCCGGGACTAGCGGACGAGCAGTACTTC. Amino acids: CASSLSPPGLADEQYF.

The chain joins TRBV7-2 to TRBJ2-7; D may be TRBD2 (7 bases). CDR3 length: 17 residues. V lost 0 bases to trimming and J lost 6 bases, with 21 bases between them. Germline V gives CDR1 SGHTA, CDR2 FQGNSA. The CDR3, as DNA: TGTGCCAGCAGCTTAGCTCCCGGGGGGCCCCGGACCCGCGAGCAGTACTTC. Encoded protein: CASSLAPGGPRTREQYF.

The chain carries TRBV5-6 and TRBJ1-2, with 8 bases lining up with TRBD1. The germline V gene has CDR1 SGHDT and CDR2 YYEEEE. V trimming: 4 bases; J trimming: 6 bases; junction bases outside the gene matches: 17. The CDR3 length is 17 residues. CDR3 loop: CASSIRDRPNRPHGYTF. The DNA of the CDR3 is TGTGCCAGCAGCATCCGGGACAGGCCAAACAGGCCGCATGGCTACACCTTC.

The chain is built from TRBV2 and TRBJ2-2, with a possible D match to TRBD1 (6 bases). Trimming cost V 8 bases and J 6 bases, with 13 bases left between them. Germline CDR1 SNHLY, CDR2 FYNNEI. There are 13 residues in the CDR3. CDR3 protein: CASVRQAPGELFF. The CDR3 bases are TGTGCCAGCGTTAGACAGGCTCCCGGGGAGCTGTTTTTT.

V is TRBV11-3 and J is TRBJ2-7, with TRBD2 matching over 9 bases. Trimming took 4 bases from V and 5 from J; bases not matched to a gene: 9. CDR3 length equals 15 residues. Germline CDR1 and CDR2: SGHNT and YENEEA. This chain's CDR3 is CASSSGLAISNEQYF. The CDR3 DNA follows: TGTGCCAGCAGCTCCGGACTAGCGATTTCGAACGAGCAGTACTTC.

This chain links TRBV5-1 with TRBJ2-1; 11 nucleotides agree with TRBD2. The CDR3 sequence is 15 residues long. Unmatched junction bases numbered 8, after V lost 4 bases and J lost 8 bases. Germline values: CDR1 SGHRS, CDR2 YFSETQ. DNA of the CDR3: TGCGCCAGCAGCCCCAGAACTAGCGGGAGCGATGAGCAGTTCTTC. Its protein is CASSPRTSGSDEQFF. Together with reference TRBV5-1 and TRBJ2-1, the CDR3 gives the full variable domain: KAGVTQTPRYLIKTRGQQVTLSCSPISGHRSVSWYQQTPGQGLQFLFEYFSETQRNKGNFPGRFSGRQFSNSRSEMNVSTLELGDSALYLCASSPRTSGSDEQFFGPGTRLTVL.